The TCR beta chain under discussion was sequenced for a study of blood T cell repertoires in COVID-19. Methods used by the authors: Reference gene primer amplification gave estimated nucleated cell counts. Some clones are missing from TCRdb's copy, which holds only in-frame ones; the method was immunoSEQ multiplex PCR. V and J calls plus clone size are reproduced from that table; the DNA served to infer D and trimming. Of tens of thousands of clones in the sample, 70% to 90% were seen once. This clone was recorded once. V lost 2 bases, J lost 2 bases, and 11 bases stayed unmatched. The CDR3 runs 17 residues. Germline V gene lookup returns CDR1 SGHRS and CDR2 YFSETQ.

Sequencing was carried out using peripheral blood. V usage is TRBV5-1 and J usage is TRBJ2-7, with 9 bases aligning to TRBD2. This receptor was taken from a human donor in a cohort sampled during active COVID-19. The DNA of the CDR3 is TGCGCCAGCAGCTTAACCCTTGCTAGCGGGGCCGCCTACGAGCAGTACTTC. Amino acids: CASSLTLASGAAYEQYF. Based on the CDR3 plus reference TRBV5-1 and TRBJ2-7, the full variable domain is KAGVTQTPRYLIKTRGQQVTLSCSPISGHRSVSWYQQTPGQGLQFLFEYFSETQRNKGNFPGRFSGRQFSNSRSEMNVSTLELGDSALYLCASSLTLASGAAYEQYFGPGTRLTVT.